This TCR beta chain was found in a study of blood T cell repertoires in COVID-19 (TCRdb year 2020). In the study overall: Samples from collaborators originated in the United States, Italy and Spain and spanned both the acute and convalescent phases of COVID-19. The repertoires were released in a freely available public database meant as a resource for research on the immune response to SARS-CoV-2. The dataset comprised deeply sampled blood TCRbeta repertoires from subjects exposed to, actively infected with, or recovered from COVID-19. Sample metadata almost always included a de-identified subject ID, COVID-19 status, age in years and sex. The samples were drawn from the first 160 participants of the ongoing ImmuneRACE study and from 1,254 subjects provided by 6 global collaborators. Where available, HLA class I and class II types were taken from metadata supplied by the sample provider and were not determined by assay-based typing. The prospective study material was composed of cDNA or gDNA derived from T cells, B-cell-depleted T cells, or PBMCs.

A word on this clone: Its antigen remains unidentified. No base-level quality is on record; no much larger clone is a single base apart.

A second Seattle source provided samples from volunteer blood donors who had recovered from COVID-19. Each collaborating institution followed its own protocols to collect whole blood in K2EDTA tubes. For TCRbeta analysis, collaborators shipped samples in one of three forms: frozen whole blood, isolated PBMCs, or DNA extracted from either of those sample types. Overall study results and their limits: The quantity of clinical and demographic metadata differed by source and by participant and was supplied without curation.

TCRbeta CDR3 regions were amplified from genomic DNA by means of the immunoSEQ Assay, a bias-controlled multiplex PCR. The paper's processing steps were these. The number of nucleated cells in each sample was estimated from the amplification of reference gene primers within the assay. Sequence reads were collapsed and filtered to measure the absolute abundance of every unique TCRbeta CDR3 rearrangement. For each sample, productive Simpson clonality was calculated as the square root of Simpson's diversity index over productive rearrangements. TCRdb mirrors the immuneACCESS table, restricted to in-frame sequences. Some clones are absent from its copies; in checked studies, under half trace to an unresolved V gene, and the reason for the others is unknown. Clone size and V and J calls were adopted from that table, with D and trimming inferred from the DNA. This sample lists roughly 300,000 clones; about 87% were detected once. 1.5% of the sample is held by the ten biggest clonotypes.

The germline V gene encodes CDR1 MNHEY and CDR2 SVGAGI. V is reduced by 7 bases and J by 3 bases, leaving a spacing of 16 bases between them. The CDR3 goes from the cysteine to the phenylalanine over 14 residues. The CDR3 DNA has 42 bases and is translated from base 1. Sequencing input: peripheral blood. The chain was built from TRBV6-5 and TRBJ2-7; the D gene cannot be named for sure. This clonotype was sampled from a woman in her forties who had recovered from COVID-19. The DNA reads TGTGCCAGCAAGATCCGCAGTAAAGTCTACGAGCAGTACTTC. This translates into CASKIRSKVYEQYF.